This T cell receptor beta chain was obtained from a study of cytomegalovirus exposure and HLA in healthy donors (dated by TCRdb to about 2017). Context from the whole study: According to an earlier analysis of 587 of the donors, about 180 million T cells yielded some 120 million unique TCR beta sequences and more than 250 Gb of sequence data. Alongside the repertoire data, information on donor age, sex, ethnicity and CMV serostatus was compiled. The number of typed donors differed by locus: about 620-630 for A, B, C, DRB1 and DQB1; 522 for DQA1; approximately 610 for DPA1; and 400 to 480 for DPB1. The study aimed to test whether signatures of past pathogen exposure could be identified by cataloging public T cell receptors. Of the roughly 400 genotyped donors, roughly 85% fell in the genetic ancestry cluster associated with self-reported Caucasian donors. A later genetic analysis used genome-wide SNP genotypes for about 65% of the roughly 700 donors, treating that subset as a discovery cohort. The study profiled the T cell repertoires of 550 to 700 subjects by immunosequencing and related them to cytomegalovirus serostatus. Across 398 genotyped donors of the cohort, an average of about 240,000 unique TCR beta nucleotide sequences per donor were sequenced, and roughly 18% of those sequences were non-productive. Several DR-DQ haplotypes were handled as single units for association and clustering because linkage in the cohort was strong. To predict cytomegalovirus infection status, the study combined high-throughput TCR immunosequencing, statistical association of individual TCRs with disease status, and machine learning. All discovery cohort repertoires had been generated using a single sequencing platform. Roughly 300 gigabases of sequencing data and approximately 85 million unique TCR sequences were included in an early release covering about 600 HLA-typed donors. Class I and class II HLA loci were covered by the typing at four-digit resolution. In addition to the first cohort of 666 subjects, a separate validation cohort of 120 different subjects was used. A later analysis re-examined previously published TCR beta repertoires from about 670 donors and added high-resolution HLA genotyping to investigate patterns of TCR occurrence. The later analysis used no new phenotypic data to find candidate immune exposures, relying instead on TCR beta sequences and their occurrence across donors. To decide whether each TCR beta V gene segment behaved as functional or pseudogenic, an earlier analysis of some 570 of the donors relied on high-throughput TCR beta sequencing.

Preparation of the library involved the immunoSEQ multiplex PCR assay. The multiplex PCR relied on a mix of 60 forward primers for TCR Vbeta segments and 13 reverse primers for TCR Jbeta segments. A multiplex PCR assay on genomic DNA amplified the CDR3 region of rearranged TCR beta genes. The amplified TCR beta libraries were sequenced on the Illumina HiSeq System as 87-base-pair reads. The original pipeline was this. Across the 500 to 700 repertoires, a later analysis counted roughly 84 million unique TCR beta chains, around 11 million of which were shared by at least two donors. To remove PCR and sequencing errors, raw reads were error-corrected and collapsed into unique sequences using a nearest-neighbor algorithm that merged closely related sequences. CDR3 sequences were aligned to IMGT reference sequences to assign V, D and J gene segments. For a sequence to be retained, a match of at least six nucleotides was required to both a V gene segment and a J gene segment. A rearrangement was called productive if the CDR3 had no stop codons and remained in frame with V and J, and every other rearrangement was called non-productive. Following IMGT convention, CDR3 was defined as the stretch from the second conserved V-encoded cysteine up to the conserved J-encoded phenylalanine. Sequences without an unambiguous match to a single V gene segment were excluded from the earlier analysis of 450 to 650 of the donors. In an earlier analysis of approximately 590 of the donors, a V segment was called functional when productive rearrangements were above 56.7%, and segregating when the standard deviation between donors exceeded 5%. A statistical classification framework was built to diagnose cytomegalovirus status from the catalog of TCR beta chain sequences. V and J gene assignment, in a later analysis, came from comparing TCR nucleotide sequences with IMGT/GENE-DB human TR gene sequences. A later analysis assigned CDR3 sequences and most-parsimonious VDJ recombination scenarios with the TCRdist pipeline. A later analysis defined each TCR beta chain by its CDR3 amino acid sequence plus V-gene family, and excluded reads lacking a unique V-gene family. As a way to deal with suspected cross-contamination and a sequencing artifact, a later analysis dropped 640 or so nucleotide sequences that were highly shared and had low generation probability. For each public chain, a later analysis derived a clonal expansion index from normalized ranks of inferred template counts within each repertoire. A later analysis computed generation probabilities with a VDJ recombination model fitted to out-of-frame rearrangements, and checked the results against IGoR. In a later analysis, hypergeometric tests were used to score TCR-TCR, TCR-HLA and TCR-CMV co-occurrence, with a repertoire-size bias correction applied to TCR pairs. False discovery rates were estimated in a later analysis by permuting HLA or CMV assignments 20 times. In a later analysis, co-occurring TCRs were grouped using DBSCAN, and TCRdist sequence similarity was added for clustering within HLA-allele-positive subsets. Repertoires with fewer than 30,000 or more than 120,000 public chains, plus five repertoires with anomalous nucleotide sharing, were excluded from co-occurrence clustering. TCRdb carries this immuneACCESS record with in-frame sequences only. Its versions omit some clonotypes, under half of them owing to an unresolved V gene in the studies checked, with the rest unexplained. That table supplies the V and J calls and clone size; D and trimming were determined from the DNA. The sample profile shows 120,000 to 150,000 clones; approximately 79% of them were found once. The ten biggest clones cover just over 8.5% of the sample.

The germline V gene (reference sequence) sets CDR1 to SGHNT and CDR2 to YYREEE. The CDR3, cysteine through phenylalanine, is 15 amino acids long. The kept DNA is CDR3 alone, 45 bases in frame from the first base. Trimming at the junction amounts to 4 bases on V and 6 bases on J, and the germline ends lie 18 bases apart. Overall study outcomes, separate from this receptor: In both the original and validation cohorts, the classifier was reported to diagnose cytomegalovirus status with high specificity and sensitivity. A later genetic analysis associated a missense DCLRE1C variant with V-gene and J-gene trimming of TCR beta chains, and an independent cohort replicated the association. When HLA alleles, especially DR and DQ, strongly co-occurred, TCR associations were difficult to assign to individual alleles. A few of the identified cytomegalovirus-associated TCR beta chains were confirmed in vitro to be specific for cytomegalovirus antigens. CMV serostatus was the only immune exposure information available for the cohort. A later analysis found that most CMV-associated TCR beta chains appeared HLA-restricted, with HLA associations seemingly driven largely by CMV exposure. It was suggested by the authors that the approach could potentially be generalized to other disease states and immunological phenotypes. A later analysis reported that several top co-occurrence clusters appeared linked to parvovirus B19, influenza, CMV and Epstein-Barr virus. At a false discovery rate of 0.05, a later analysis linked some 17,000 TCR beta sequences to specific HLA alleles. Compared with the approximately 670-donor mean, donors in an Asian-associated ancestry cluster had fewer N-insertions in productive TCRs, according to a later genetic analysis. A cluster of highly shared sequence variants was judged likely to represent a technical artifact of the sequencing pipeline. Correlated functional status among segregating V segments might be attributable to linkage disequilibrium, but an unknown experimental factor could not be ruled out. Only TCR beta chains were sequenced in this cohort, and the absence of alpha or paired-chain data limited detectable features. A later analysis found that HLA-associated TCR beta chains were more clonally expanded and had lower generation probabilities than equally common non-associated chains. Because some donors lacked HLA typing at each locus, the association tests relied only on the typed subset. Most TCR sequences were seen in very few donors, while some public TCRs were found in many individuals. An earlier analysis of approximately 500 of the donors showed that most TCR beta V segments appeared in productive rearrangements either about 87% or about 30% of the time, which broadly matched IMGT annotations. Presence/absence analyses assumed roughly uniform sequencing depth across donors, an assumption that may not hold. Because counts were too low, around 17 rarely observed V segments, including chromosome 9 orphons, were left out of the earlier analysis of about 500 of the donors. Some IMGT-functional V segments, including TRBV6-2 and TRBV6-3, could not be told apart with the 87-base-pair reads, so those segments were excluded. In a later analysis, the rate of TCR association differed among HLA loci, with DRB1 alleles having the most associated TCRs and HLA-C alleles having the fewest. In the study, 150 to 200 TCR beta chains were listed as associated with cytomegalovirus. A further reported finding was that TCR beta sequences accurately predicted the HLA-A and HLA-B alleles for most subjects in the first cohort.

In total, about 650 healthy bone marrow donors made up the cohort. At the time of sampling, all cohort members were nominally healthy, though unrecorded immune exposures were likely present. The donor was CMV seropositive and belonged to the group of 250 to 350 seropositive cohort members. A peripheral blood sample was collected from each donor, and TCR beta sequencing was performed on peripheral blood mononuclear cells. The Qiagen DNeasy Blood Extraction Kit was used to extract genomic DNA from the blood cell samples. Regarding this clone: Which antigen it targets is not known. There are no base qualities to consult, and no much larger clone falls within one base.

The rearrangement combines TRBV5-4 with TRBJ2-3, and the D gene may be TRBD1, 5 bases matching. The sequenced sample was PBMCs. The clonotype was recovered from a woman between 45 and 65 years old in good health and CMV-seropositive. The encoded CDR3 is CASSAGHPQGDTQYF. The DNA sequence is given as TGTGCCAGCAGCGCCGGACACCCCCAAGGGGATACGCAGTATTTT. Beyond the CDR3, the reference TRBV5-4 and TRBJ2-3 genes provide the residues; the full variable domain reads: ETGVTQSPTHLIKTRGQQVTLRCSSQSGHNTVSWYQQALGQGPQFIFQYYREEENGRGNFPPRFSGLQFPNYSSELNVNALELDDSALYLCASSAGHPQGDTQYFGPGTRLTVL.